Listed here are 30 T cell receptor beta chains from one sample, sequenced in a study of post-analysis software for immune sequencing data. Regarding the study as a whole: About 5 TRBV segments were more frequent in patients than controls; TRBV5-6, TRBV5-1 and TRBV20-1 belonged to this group.

TCR beta cDNA libraries included unique molecular identifiers. TCRdb fed the PCR reads into MiXCR, producing one record per CDR3 protein. The sample carries 450,000 to 700,000 distinct CDR3 sequences, roughly 47% recorded once. No antigen has been identified for these receptors. Sample: blood. Source of these receptors: a girl aged 5-17 years with multiple sclerosis.

The genes are TRBV6-6 and TRBJ1-5; 8 bases line up with TRBD1. V shed 2 bases and J 1 base; nucleotides not matched to a gene: 4. This CDR3 spans 16 amino acids. Germline V gives CDR1 MNHNY, CDR2 SVGAGI (reference sequence). As DNA, the CDR3 is TGTGCCAGCAGTTACAATGGACAGGGCAGCAATCAGCCCCAGCATTTT. Residues: CASSYNGQGSNQPQHF.

The chain has TRBV6-5 and TRBJ2-3; 9 bases are shared with TRBD2. V dropped 5 bases and J dropped 4; count of bases not matched to a gene: 4. Germline V lookup: CDR1 MNHEY, CDR2 SVGAGI. This CDR3 is built from 14 residues. The CDR3 loop reads CASSISGGSDTQYF. The CDR3 nucleotides read TGTGCCAGCAGTATAAGCGGGGGGTCAGATACGCAGTATTTT.

V is TRBV24-1 and J is TRBJ2-1; TRBD1 matches 7 bases. After removal of 5 bases from V and 10 bases from J, the junction contained 7 bases not matched to a gene. The CDR3 is 13 amino acids. The germline V gene encodes CDR1 KGHDR and CDR2 SFDVKD. The CDR3 sequence is CATSGRGRNEQFF. In DNA form, the CDR3 reads TGTGCCACCAGTGGAAGGGGGCGGAACGAGCAGTTCTTC.

This clonotype was recorded a few times. The gene calls are TRBV9 and TRBJ1-2; D ambiguous. Looked up from germline, CDR1 is SGDLS and CDR2 is YYNGEE. V lost 3 bases and J lost 9, with 9 bases in between. This CDR3 region has 11 residues. In nucleotides, the CDR3 is TGTGCCAGCAGCGAGCCGGCGAGCTACACCTTC. Encoded protein: CASSEPASYTF.

The V gene is TRBV18, the J gene TRBJ1-2, with D perhaps matching TRBD1 (5 bases). CDR3 length: 14 residues. Germline assignment: CDR1 KGHSH and CDR2 LQKENI. V gave up 0 bases and J gave up 4 bases, with 9 bases separating them. The CDR3 sequence is CASSPPTESYGYTF. The CDR3 DNA is TGTGCCAGCTCACCACCGACAGAGTCCTATGGCTACACCTTC. Full variable domain (outside the CDR3, taken from reference TRBV18 and TRBJ1-2): NAGVMQNPRHLVRRRGQEARLRCSPMKGHSHVYWYRQLPEEGLKFMVYLQKENIIDESGMPKERFSAEFPKEGPSILRIQQVVRGDSAAYFCASSPPTESYGYTFGSGTRLTVV.

This chain links TRBV4-1 with TRBJ2-1; TRBD1 is a possible D gene (5 bases). V lost 1 base and J 10 bases, leaving 11 bases between the germline ends. Germline V gene lookup returns CDR1 MGHRA and CDR2 YSYEKL. The CDR3 spans 13 residues. The CDR3 loop is CASSQVRGEEQFF. The DNA for the CDR3 is TGCGCCAGCAGCCAAGTTAGGGGCGAAGAGCAGTTCTTC.

This chain joins TRBV12-3 or TRBV12-4 and TRBJ2-3; 8 positions agree with TRBD1. The CDR3 has 15 residues. The trim removed 7 bases at V and 0 bases at J, leaving 6 bases unmatched. The CDR3: CASTPTGASTDTQYF. The CDR3 DNA reads TGTGCCAGCACCCCGACAGGGGCTAGCACAGATACGCAGTATTTT.

This clonotype was counted only a few times. V is TRBV10-3 and J is TRBJ2-3, with D possibly matching TRBD1 (5 bases). The CDR3 consists of 14 residues. The germline V gene encodes CDR1 ENHRY and CDR2 SYGVKD. Trimming pared 5 bases from V and 1 base from J, leaving 10 bases between. CDR3 sequence: CAISLQARTDTQYF. The CDR3 bases are TGTGCCATCAGTCTACAGGCCCGCACAGATACGCAGTATTTT.

The chain couples TRBV18 to TRBJ2-4, with D uncertain. Trimming took off 3 bases at V and 2 bases at J, with 11 bases between the two ends. Germline V gives CDR1 KGHSH, CDR2 LQKENI. This CDR3 is 15 amino acids long. The CDR3 is CASSPRLGSKNIQYF. CDR3 nucleotide sequence: TGTGCCAGCTCACCTCGGTTGGGGTCCAAAAACATTCAGTACTTC.

The chain recombines TRBV12-3 or TRBV12-4 with TRBJ2-3, with 7 bases matching TRBD2. J was trimmed by 1 base and V by 8 bases; bases with no gene match: 3. The CDR3 covers 13 residues. The CDR3 DNA is TGTGCCAGCCTGGGGGGGGGCACAGATACGCAGTATTTT. This encodes CASLGGGTDTQYF.

This clonotype was counted only a few times. The rearrangement uses TRBV12-3 or TRBV12-4 and TRBJ2-7; D uncertain. Judging by the DNA end, TRBJ2-5 fits better; the J call may be wrong. The CDR3 covers 14 residues. The CDR3 loop reads CASSLRQPGETQYF. The CDR3 DNA sequence: TGTGCCAGCAGTTTGCGGCAGCCGGGAGAGACCCAGTACTTC.

CDR3 in DNA: TGTGCCAGCAATAGACCCGGGAACACCATATATTTT. Protein product: CASNRPGNTIYF. The gene calls are TRBV6-1 and TRBJ1-3; no reliable D call. The CDR3 runs to 12 residues. Germline CDR1 is MNHNS and CDR2 is SASEGT. The V end lost 7 bases, the J end lost 7 bases, and 11 bases lay between the germline ends.

This clonotype was counted a few times. The CDR3 region is CASSHRPLTGVGRWRPGDTQYF. CDR3 nucleotide sequence: TGTGCCAGCAGTCATCGACCGCTTACAGGGGTTGGCCGGTGGCGACCAGGGGATACGCAGTATTTT. The genes are TRBV6-4 and TRBJ2-3; 7 positions agree with TRBD1. This CDR3 has 22 amino acids. Unmatched junction bases numbered 32, after V lost 5 bases and J lost 6 bases. CDR1 and CDR2 from the germline V gene are MRHNA and SNTAGT.

This chain connects TRBV4-1 to TRBJ1-1, with TRBD1 identical over 11 bases. From germline, CDR1 is MGHRA and CDR2 YSYEKL. The V and J ends lost 4 bases and 10 bases, in that order; junction bases with no gene match: 8. The CDR3 consists of 14 residues. CDR3 coding DNA: TGCGCCAGCAGCCGACCCGGGACAGGGGGAGGAGCTTTCTTT. It codes for CASSRPGTGGGAFF.

The J gene is TRBJ2-1, the V gene TRBV4-1, with 7 bases identical to TRBD1. The CDR3 consists of 17 residues. The ends lost 3 bases at V and 6 bases at J; junction bases unmatched: 14. Germline lookup yields CDR1 MGHRA and CDR2 YSYEKL. CDR3 in DNA: TGCGCCAGCAGCCATGGGGTGGGACAGTCAAGTCGCAATGAGCAGTTCTTC. Translating it yields CASSHGVGQSSRNEQFF.

The J gene is TRBJ2-7, the V gene TRBV20-1, with D uncertain. The CDR3 is 14 residues long. Germline lookup yields CDR1 DFQATT and CDR2 SNEGSKA (reference sequence). V was shortened by 0 bases and J by 0 bases, with 9 bases between the two germline ends. CDR3 sequence reads: CSARDLYHSYEQYF. The CDR3 nucleotides are TGCAGTGCTAGAGACTTATACCACTCCTACGAGCAGTACTTC.

This clonotype was observed a few times. The chain uses TRBV12-3 or TRBV12-4 and TRBJ2-7; a weak D match, TRBD2 (5 bases). V lost 6 bases and J lost 3, with 12 bases in between. The CDR3 runs to 13 residues. CDR3 in DNA: TGTGCCAGCAGGGGAGACCCTTACTACGAGCAGTACTTC. It translates to CASRGDPYYEQYF.

A single count supports this clonotype. The junction departs from germline at one end; a sequencing error may be responsible. The chain is built from TRBV6-1 and TRBJ1-4; D is perhaps TRBD1 (5 bases). There are 14 residues in the CDR3. Germline CDR1 is MNHNS and CDR2 is SASEGT. CDR3 in amino acids: CASRAGDVDEKLFF. For the CDR3, the DNA is TGTGCGAGCAGGGCGGGGGATGTTGATGAAAAACTGTTTTTT.

Only a few counts were recorded for this clonotype. The chain links TRBV10-3 to TRBJ2-1; 7 bases fit TRBD2. V was pared by 8 bases and J by 3 bases, with 4 bases of the junction left unmatched. CDR1 is ENHRY, CDR2 SYGVKD, per germline. This CDR3 comprises 13 residues. CDR3 sequence (DNA): TGTGCCATCGGGGCTAGCGGCTACAATGAGCAGTTCTTC. Translation: CAIGASGYNEQFF.

The J gene is TRBJ2-5, the V gene TRBV5-5; D is ambiguous. The CDR3 consists of 13 residues. Germline CDR1 reads SGHKS; CDR2 reads YYEKEE (reference sequence). V was shortened by 1 base and J by 3 bases, with 7 bases between the two germline ends. DNA of the CDR3: TGTGCCAGCAGCTTGTCCCTCAAAGAGACCCAGTACTTC. Translated: CASSLSLKETQYF. The full variable domain, rest sourced from reference TRBV5-5 and TRBJ2-5, is DAGVTQSPTHLIKTRGQQVTLRCSPISGHKSVSWYQQVLGQGPQFIFQYYEKEERGRGNFPDRFSARQFPNYSSELNVNALLLGDSALYLCASSLSLKETQYFGPGTRLLVL.

The V call is TRBV12-3 or TRBV12-4, the J call TRBJ1-1; tentatively, D is TRBD1 (6 bases). Trimming removed 7 bases from V and 0 bases from J, with 15 bases in between. There are 15 residues in the CDR3. CDR3 bases: TGTGCCAGCAAGAGGGGGGGGGAAATGAACACTGAAGCTTTCTTT. It codes for CASKRGGEMNTEAFF.

This clonotype occurred a few times. V is TRBV20-1 and J is TRBJ2-1; possibly TRBD1 for D (7 bases). There are 13 residues in the CDR3. Looked up from germline, CDR1 is DFQATT and CDR2 is SNEGSKA (reference sequence). V lost 3 bases and J 4 bases, leaving 10 bases between the germline ends. The CDR3 protein is CSARAGGYNEQFF. In nucleotides, the CDR3 is TGCAGTGCTAGGGCAGGGGGGTACAATGAGCAGTTCTTC.

V and J are TRBV7-3 and TRBJ2-5, with 7 nucleotides matching TRBD2. Germline CDR1 SGHTA, CDR2 FQGTGA. V lost 5 bases and J lost 11; bases outside the gene matches: 17. This CDR3 spans 15 amino acids. This chain's CDR3 is CASSTREAGTNEQYF. DNA of the CDR3: TGTGCCAGCAGCACCCGGGAAGCGGGGACCAATGAGCAGTACTTC. The whole variable domain, remainder taken from reference TRBV7-3 and TRBJ2-5, is GAGVSQTPSNKVTEKGKYVELRCDPISGHTALYWYRQSLGQGPEFLIYFQGTGAADDSGLPNDRFFAVRPEGSVSTLKIQRTERGDSAVYLCASSTREAGTNEQYFGPGTRLLVL.

J is TRBJ2-3 and V is TRBV7-9, with 10 bases matching TRBD2. CDR1 is SEHNR and CDR2 is FQNEAQ in the germline V gene (reference sequence). V trimming: 3 bases; J trimming: 2 bases; junction bases outside the gene matches: 11. This CDR3 region has 18 residues. This chain's CDR3 is CASSLPPILAGATDTQYF. Here the CDR3 DNA reads TGTGCCAGCAGCTTGCCTCCTATCCTAGCGGGGGCCACAGATACGCAGTATTTT.

The chain couples TRBV5-6 to TRBJ2-7; 8 nucleotides match TRBD2. The CDR3 runs 17 residues. The V gene's germline CDR1 is SGHDT and CDR2 YYEEEE. Trimming removed 1 base from V and 0 bases from J; junction bases left unmatched: 9. This chain's CDR3 is CASSLWTGRADSYEQYF. CDR3 nucleotide sequence: TGTGCCAGCAGCTTGTGGACCGGGAGGGCCGACTCCTACGAGCAGTACTTC.

The chain recombines TRBV5-1 with TRBJ2-1, with 8 bases identical to TRBD2. J gave up 6 bases and V 2 bases, and 10 bases lay outside the gene matches. The germline gives CDR1 SGHRS, CDR2 YFSETQ. The CDR3 extends over 16 amino acids. The CDR3 loop reads CASSFAGGAGPNEQFF. Here the CDR3 DNA reads TGCGCCAGCAGCTTCGCGGGAGGTGCCGGCCCCAATGAGCAGTTCTTC.

This chain joins TRBV6-4 and TRBJ2-1; tentative D call: TRBD2 (6 bases). The CDR3 runs 15 residues. CDR1 and CDR2 from the germline V gene are MRHNA and SNTAGT. The V and J ends lost 3 bases and 5 bases respectively, with 14 bases between them. The CDR3 protein is CASSENPAGNNEQFF. As DNA, the CDR3 is TGTGCCAGCAGTGAGAATCCCGCGGGAAACAATGAGCAGTTCTTC.

This clonotype was observed a few times. The V and J genes are TRBV7-8 and TRBJ2-7; no definite D call. The CDR3 runs 15 residues. Per the germline V gene, CDR1 is SGHVS and CDR2 is FQNEAQ. The V and J ends lost 3 bases and 1 base respectively, with 13 bases between them. CDR3 sequence: CASSLRQDLSYEQYF. The CDR3, as DNA: TGTGCCAGCAGCTTGAGGCAGGATTTATCCTACGAGCAGTACTTC.

V usage is TRBV29-1 and J usage is TRBJ2-3; possibly TRBD1 for D (5 bases). CDR3 size: 13 residues. The germline V and J ends were trimmed by 6 bases and 0 bases, with 10 bases remaining between them. Germline CDR1 is SQVTM and CDR2 is ANQGSEA. This chain's CDR3 is CSVRAASTDTQYF. CDR3 nucleotides: TGCAGCGTCAGGGCGGCAAGCACAGATACGCAGTATTTT.

The chain links TRBV20-1 to TRBJ2-7; D perhaps matches TRBD2 (6 bases). CDR3 size: 12 residues. CDR1 is DFQATT and CDR2 is SNEGSKA in the germline V gene (reference sequence). Trimming removed 6 bases at V and 1 base at J, with 10 bases between. The CDR3, as DNA: TGCAGTGCGGGGGACTTTTCCTACGAGCAGTACTTC. This gives the protein CSAGDFSYEQYF.